These 23 T cell receptor beta chains were sequenced from one sample in a study of cytomegalovirus exposure and HLA in healthy donors. The PCR ran on 60 Vbeta and 13 Jbeta primers. Measured with immunoSEQ multiplex PCR; TCRdb has only the in-frame clones, and not every one. This table has under 200,000 clones, over 9.5% appearing once. Sample: PBMCs. Receptor source: a middle-aged man in good health and CMV-seropositive.

The rearrangement joins TRBV7-9 to TRBJ1-4; possibly TRBD1 for D (6 bases). This CDR3 comprises 16 residues. The germline V gene has CDR1 SEHNR and CDR2 FQNEAQ (reference sequence). V lost 0 bases, J lost 8 bases, and 16 bases lay in between. Here the CDR3 DNA reads TGTGCCAGCAGCTTAGCGCCCCAGGGGTTTGGAGAAAAACTGTTTTTT. The encoded protein is CASSLAPQGFGEKLFF.

Only a few counts were recorded for this clone. V gene TRBV11-2 combines with J gene TRBJ1-1, with D perhaps matching TRBD1 (5 bases). The CDR3 spans 14 residues. Germline V gene sequence: CDR1 SGHAT, CDR2 FQNNGV. Trimming took off 1 base at V and 4 bases at J, with 10 bases between the two ends. The CDR3 loop reads CASSLGTSSTEAFF. CDR3 in DNA: TGTGCCAGCAGCTTAGGGACATCCAGCACTGAAGCTTTCTTT.

The table lists this clone with a few counts. The chain has TRBV4-3 and TRBJ2-3, with 9 bases lining up with TRBD2. This CDR3 contains 16 residues. V trimming: 1 base; J trimming: 1 base; junction bases outside the gene matches: 3. Germline CDR1 is LGHNA and CDR2 is YSLEER. CDR3 protein: CASSQGVAGGTDTQYF. For the CDR3, the DNA is TGCGCCAGCAGCCAAGGGGTAGCGGGGGGCACAGATACGCAGTATTTT.

This sequence joins TRBV9 and TRBJ2-1; weak D call: TRBD1 (5 bases). The V end was cut by 2 bases, the J end by 9 bases, with 9 bases between. CDR3 length: 12 amino acids. Germline CDR1 SGDLS, CDR2 YYNGEE. The CDR3 loop reads CASSVTQGEQFF. As DNA, the CDR3 is TGTGCCAGCAGCGTTACCCAGGGTGAGCAGTTCTTC. Full variable domain (missing parts from reference TRBV9 and TRBJ2-1): DSGVTQTPKHLITATGQRVTLRCSPRSGDLSVYWYQQSLDQGLQFLIQYYNGEERAKGNILERFSAQQFPDLHSELNLSSLELGDSALYFCASSVTQGEQFFGPGTRLTVL.

This clone has only a few counts. The V call is TRBV6-1, the J call TRBJ2-7, with a weak D call TRBD1 (5 bases). Per the germline V gene, CDR1 is MNHNS and CDR2 is SASEGT. There are 14 residues in the CDR3. V lost 4 bases and J 0 bases, leaving 10 bases between the germline ends. CDR3 DNA: TGTGCCAGCAGTGCACAGGAAGCCTCCTACGAGCAGTACGTC. This codes for CASSAQEASYEQYV.

This clone was observed a handful of times. This chain links TRBV4-1 with TRBJ1-5; 8 positions agree with TRBD1. From germline, CDR1 is MGHRA and CDR2 YSYEKL. This CDR3 region has 15 residues. The V and J ends lost 0 bases and 6 bases, in that order; junction bases with no gene match: 4. The CDR3 sequence is CASSQDDRGAQPQHF. The CDR3 DNA follows: TGCGCCAGCAGCCAAGATGACAGGGGAGCTCAGCCCCAGCATTTT.

The V and J genes are TRBV2 and TRBJ1-6, with D possibly being TRBD1 (5 bases). This CDR3 is built from 16 residues. Trimming shortened V by 7 bases and J by 5 bases, and 18 bases separated the two germline ends. Germline lookup yields CDR1 SNHLY and CDR2 FYNNEI. The DNA for the CDR3 is TGTGCCAGCAATAGTTTAGGGGCTAACAATAATTCACCCCTCCACTTT. Its translation: CASNSLGANNNSPLHF.

The V gene is TRBV5-4, the J gene TRBJ1-6; 8 nucleotides agree with TRBD1. Trimming took 7 bases from V and 6 from J; bases not matched to a gene: 9. Germline V gene data show CDR1 as SGHNT and CDR2 as YYREEE (reference sequence). The CDR3 has 15 amino acids. The CDR3 protein is CASGSDRGSNSPLHF. The CDR3 DNA is TGTGCCAGCGGTTCCGACAGGGGAAGTAATTCACCCCTCCACTTT.

This rearrangement joins TRBV23-1 to TRBJ1-4; a possible D gene is TRBD1 (5 bases). TRBV23-1 is an open reading frame, and its role is uncertain. The CDR3 sequence is 14 residues long. Trimming cost V 4 bases and J 4 bases, with 10 bases left between them. DNA for the CDR3: TGCGCCAGCAGTCCCGACAGTTATAATGAAAAACTGTTTTTT. This gives the protein CASSPDSYNEKLFF.

This rearrangement joins TRBV28 to TRBJ1-1; 7 bases match TRBD1. The germline gives CDR1 MDHEN, CDR2 SYDVKM. V lost 8 bases, J lost 6 bases, and 6 bases stayed unmatched. The CDR3 spans 12 residues. The CDR3 DNA sequence: TGTGCCAGCGGACCACAGGGGCCTGAAGCTTTCTTT. Its protein product is CASGPQGPEAFF.

This clone has only a few counts. The chain couples TRBV6-6 to TRBJ1-2, with a tentative D call TRBD1 (5 bases). This CDR3 comprises 14 residues. Germline lookup yields CDR1 MNHNY and CDR2 SVGAGI (reference sequence). Trimming removed 2 bases from V and 7 bases from J, with 14 bases in between. CDR3 coding DNA: TGTGCCAGCAGTTACCTCCAGGGAACTGGTGGCTACACCTTC. It specifies CASSYLQGTGGYTF.

The chain employs TRBV2 and TRBJ1-1; no definite D call. The length of the CDR3 is 15 residues. V gave up 3 bases and J gave up 1 base, with 12 bases separating them. Germline loops: CDR1 SNHLY, CDR2 FYNNEI. The CDR3 DNA is TGTGCCAGCAGTGACCCAGGAACAGCGAACACTGAAGCTTTCTTT. Its protein product is CASSDPGTANTEAFF.

This clone was counted between two and nine times. V gene TRBV7-9 combines with J gene TRBJ1-6; TRBD1 agrees at 7 bases. This CDR3 is 16 amino acids long. Germline V lookup: CDR1 SEHNR, CDR2 FQNEAQ (reference sequence). V trimming: 0 bases; J trimming: 6 bases; junction bases outside the gene matches: 5. The CDR3 loop reads CASSLAQGGPNSPLHF. For the CDR3, the DNA is TGTGCCAGCAGCTTAGCGCAGGGGGGTCCTAATTCACCCCTCCACTTT. Combining the CDR3 with reference TRBV7-9 and TRBJ1-6 gives the whole variable domain DTGVSQNPRHKITKRGQNVTFRCDPISEHNRLYWYRQTLGQGPEFLTYFQNEAQLEKSRLLSDRFSAERPKGSFSTLEIQRTEQGDSAMYLCASSLAQGGPNSPLHFGNGTRLTVT.

The CDR3 DNA reads TGTGCCAGCAGCCAAGAAAGCGGGGGGGCCTGGTCCTACAATGAGCAGTTCTTC. Translation: CASSQESGGAWSYNEQFF. This rearrangement joins TRBV4-2 to TRBJ2-1; 10 bases agree with TRBD2. Germline CDR1 reads LGHNA; CDR2 reads YNFKEQ. V was clipped by 0 bases and J by 1 base; unmatched bases: 6. The CDR3 spans 18 residues.

This clone was found a few times. This chain connects TRBV6-5 to TRBJ2-7, with 10 bases matching TRBD1. This CDR3 has 14 amino acids. Losses at the gene ends were 5 bases for V and 3 bases for J; bases not matched to a gene: 4. Germline V CDR1 and CDR2: MNHEY, SVGAGI. The CDR3 DNA follows: TGTGCCAGCAGTGACCGGGACAGGGGCTACGAGCAGTACTTC. Translated: CASSDRDRGYEQYF.

This clone was counted between two and nine times. The genes are TRBV15 and TRBJ2-1; TRBD2 agrees at 7 bases. The junction had 4 bases not matched to a gene; V was cut back by 8 bases and J by 0 bases. The germline V gene encodes CDR1 LNHNV and CDR2 YYDKDF (reference sequence). CDR3 length: 14 residues. The CDR3 here is CATAPGGSYNEQFF. CDR3 nucleotide sequence: TGTGCCACCGCGCCGGGGGGCTCCTACAATGAGCAGTTCTTC.

This clone was observed a few times. This sequence joins TRBV19 and TRBJ2-4, with 9 bases fitting TRBD1. The CDR3 contains 14 residues. Per the germline V gene, CDR1 is LNHDA and CDR2 is SQIVND (reference sequence). With V trimmed by 5 bases and J by 7 bases, 6 bases remained unmatched. The CDR3 sequence is CASSVGQGGNIQYF. The CDR3 bases are TGTGCCAGTAGTGTGGGACAGGGCGGTAACATTCAGTACTTC.

This clone was counted between two and nine times. This sequence joins TRBV2 and TRBJ1-2; D may be TRBD1 (5 bases). CDR1 and CDR2 (germline): SNHLY, FYNNEI. V lost 0 bases, J lost 4 bases, and 12 bases lay in between. CDR3 length: 15 residues. Written as DNA, the CDR3 is TGTGCCAGCAGTGAAGCGGGGAAAGGGGCCTATGGCTACACCTTC. The encoded protein is CASSEAGKGAYGYTF.

This clone was counted only a few times. The chain carries TRBV28 and TRBJ2-7; TRBD1 matches 8 bases. The CDR3 spans 14 residues. V was clipped by 10 bases and J by 2 bases; unmatched bases: 10. The germline V gene has CDR1 MDHEN and CDR2 SYDVKM. This CDR3 reads CATRRGTGTYEQYV. The CDR3, as DNA: TGTGCCACGAGGAGAGGGACAGGAACCTACGAGCAGTACGTC.

CDR3 region: CASPGGLGTGELFF. The CDR3 bases are TGTGCCTCTCCAGGGGGCCTCGGAACCGGGGAGCTGTTTTTT. The V call is TRBV7-2, the J call TRBJ2-2; 8 nucleotides align to TRBD1. The J segment lost 5 bases and the V segment lost 11 bases, leaving 10 bases of the junction unmatched. CDR1 and CDR2 (germline): SGHTA, FQGNSA. The CDR3 has 14 residues.

This rearrangement joins TRBV5-6 to TRBJ1-1, with D perhaps matching TRBD1 (5 bases). The CDR3 runs to 13 residues. Germline V gene data show CDR1 as SGHDT and CDR2 as YYEEEE. The V end lost 6 bases, the J end lost 1 base, and 10 bases lay between the germline ends. The CDR3 protein is CASTPGGNTEAFF. The CDR3 DNA sequence: TGTGCCAGCACGCCCGGGGGGAACACTGAAGCTTTCTTT.

This clone has more than one count but fewer than ten. The chain is built from TRBV7-8 and TRBJ1-1; 9 bases match TRBD1. The CDR3 loop spans 14 amino acids. CDR1 is SGHVS, CDR2 FQNEAQ, per germline. The V and J ends lost 5 bases and 4 bases, in that order; junction bases with no gene match: 5. The CDR3: CASSIPGQGTEAFF. For the CDR3, the DNA is TGTGCCAGCAGCATACCGGGACAGGGCACTGAAGCTTTCTTT.

The chain carries TRBV5-1 and TRBJ1-1; possible D gene TRBD1, 5 bases. Germline CDR1 SGHRS, CDR2 YFSETQ. The CDR3 covers 14 residues. The V and J ends lost 3 bases and 0 bases respectively, with 9 bases between them. CDR3 nucleotide sequence: TGCGCCAGCAGCTCGCAGACAGTGAACACTGAAGCTTTCTTT. Protein sequence: CASSSQTVNTEAFF.